The rows below give T cell receptor beta chains drawn from one sample of a study of breast tumors, draining lymph nodes, adjacent tissues. In TCRdb, the multiplex PCR reads were re-called with MiXCR into one record per CDR3 protein. The repertoire holds some 150,000 distinct CDR3 sequences, more than 20% seen once, with around 2.7% in the top ten. The specimen sequenced was axillary lymph node tissue. The source is a female donor with breast cancer. Some clones in this sample may be carry-over from other donors' samples. The conserved cysteine and the conserved F or W are not part of the CDR3 here. Clone size is stated in some rows and not others, as once, few, many or a class when expanded.

clone_size: many
j_call: TRBJ2-7
v_call: TRBV11-2
cdr3_aa: ASSLGDPRSSYEQY

clone_size: many
j_call: TRBJ2-7
v_call: TRBV3-1
cdr3_aa: ASSQNGRSYEQY

clone_size: many
j_call: TRBJ2-7
v_call: TRBV7-9
cdr3_aa: ASSHAGGYEQY

clone_size: few
j_call: TRBJ2-2
v_call: TRBV19
cdr3_aa: ASSTGRDRLTGELF

clone_size: few
j_call: TRBJ2-1
v_call: TRBV28
cdr3_aa: ASIPPGGNNEQF

clone_size: -
j_call: TRBJ2-5
v_call: TRBV20-1
cdr3_aa: SEGLAGGTQY

clone_size: many
j_call: TRBJ2-7
v_call: TRBV3-1
cdr3_aa: ASSQRESTYEQY

clone_size: many
j_call: TRBJ1-3
v_call: TRBV7-9
cdr3_aa: ASSGFQAGNTIY

clone_size: many
j_call: TRBJ2-7
v_call: TRBV7-3
cdr3_aa: ASSLEAGQEQY

clone_size: -
j_call: TRBJ1-2
v_call: TRBV7-2
cdr3_aa: ASSYRDRGYT

clone_size: many
j_call: TRBJ2-3
v_call: TRBV7-2
cdr3_aa: ASSLDRVRSDTQY

clone_size: -
j_call: TRBJ1-2
v_call: TRBV7-9
cdr3_aa: ASSLPPRDGANYDYT

clone_size: -
j_call: TRBJ2-5
v_call: TRBV6-2/TRBV6-3
cdr3_aa: ASRTSGSFETQY

clone_size: many
j_call: TRBJ2-7
v_call: TRBV28
cdr3_aa: ASSFSVYEQY

clone_size: many
j_call: TRBJ2-3
v_call: TRBV10-3
cdr3_aa: AISEREGPPDTQY

clone_size: -
j_call: TRBJ1-1
v_call: TRBV10-3
cdr3_aa: ATSTGGNTEAF

clone_size: many
j_call: TRBJ2-7
v_call: TRBV12-3/TRBV12-4
cdr3_aa: ASSTQGGGEQY

clone_size: many
j_call: TRBJ1-5
v_call: TRBV5-6
cdr3_aa: ASSLLGYSNQPQH

clone_size: many
j_call: TRBJ2-3
v_call: TRBV4-1
cdr3_aa: ASSQEVQLAGATDTQY

clone_size: -
j_call: TRBJ2-1
v_call: TRBV30
cdr3_aa: AWSVPGPLMGEQF

clone_size: many
j_call: TRBJ1-5
v_call: TRBV2
cdr3_aa: ASQGLYSNQPQH

clone_size: -
j_call: TRBJ2-5
v_call: TRBV7-6
cdr3_aa: ASSLRQTETQY

clone_size: -
j_call: -
v_call: TRBV5-8
cdr3_aa: ASSHLAGGSSYNEQF

clone_size: few
j_call: TRBJ2-5
v_call: TRBV4-2
cdr3_aa: ASSQDLASKATQY

clone_size: -
j_call: TRBJ2-2
v_call: TRBV5-6
cdr3_aa: ASSPGTGGSIGELF

clone_size: -
j_call: TRBJ1-6
v_call: TRBV27
cdr3_aa: ASSEAGGRHNSPLH

clone_size: many
j_call: TRBJ2-1
v_call: TRBV6-4
cdr3_aa: ASSDSWGLAGYAYNEQF